The present T cell receptor (beta chain) was sequenced within a study of post-analysis software for immune sequencing data (dated by TCRdb to the mid-2010s). Regarding the research as a whole: The recorded disease courses included relapsing-remitting, secondary progressive and progressive-relapsing multiple sclerosis, and some patients had no subtype annotation. Patient repertoires were compared against 11 previously published healthy control repertoires from donors aged about 6 to 26 years. A subset of samples was prepared in parallel using single-end sample barcoding, then pooled and co-amplified after Illumina adapter ligation.

The table lists this clonotype with a few counts. No cognate antigen has been identified for it. No qualities accompany the bases; no much larger clone lies one base away. Library creation used PCR. This sample was sequenced with an Illumina HiSeq 2500. To reduce PCR and sequencing biases, unique molecular identifiers were built into the TCR beta cDNA libraries. Roughly 500,000 cDNA molecules were obtained for every 1 to 10 million input T cells, so each molecule roughly corresponded to one T cell. The same protocol used for the earlier healthy control dataset was applied to prepare and sequence the patient libraries. Samples belonging to the same batch were prepared together, multiplexed and sequenced on a shared HiSeq lane. Per the original workflow: MIGEC was used to process the raw barcoded reads, and molecular identifier groups with only a single read were discarded before consensus assembly and CDR3 extraction. Clonotype tables were post-analysed with VDJtools, and diversity was normalized by down-sampling all datasets to the smallest sample size. Repertoire overlap clustering matched CDR3 amino acid but not nucleotide sequences to correct batch-related cross-sample contamination. The raw public reads went through TCRdb reprocessing: fastp at Q25, MiXCR clone calling, in-frame beta chains kept. Rows with one shared CDR3 protein collapse into an entry with the most common genes and DNA. These V and J calls originate from TCRdb's pipeline instead of the authors' own analysis. A total of about 430,000 distinct CDR3 sequences appear in this sample, 30% to 40% of them only once. Together, the top ten hold less than 8% of the sample.

General findings and caveats noted by the study authors: Multiple sclerosis patients had significantly lower normalized Chao1 diversity than controls, a result that suggests substantial peripheral T-cell clonal expansion. The control group was slightly older than the multiple sclerosis patient group. Patients showed significantly higher frequencies than controls for roughly 5 TRBV segments, among them TRBV5-6, TRBV5-1 and TRBV20-1. Direct clustering with F measure showed strong co-clustering of samples prepared in the same batch, prompting a batch-effect correction.

V and J are truncated by 6 bases and 3 bases respectively, leaving an intervening sequence of 16 bases. The CDR3, cysteine through phenylalanine, is 14 amino acids long. The DNA shown is the 42-base CDR3, in frame from base 1. Taken from the germline V gene, the CDR1 and CDR2 loops are SQVTM and ANQGSEA. TCR beta repertoires were profiled from peripheral blood of 13 young patients with multiple sclerosis to demonstrate the VDJtools post-analysis software. The multiple sclerosis patients were children and adolescents ranging in age from roughly 6 to 15 years. This sequence originates from a girl aged 2-10 years with multiple sclerosis. In this chain, TRBV29-1 is recombined with TRBJ2-3; the D gene is possibly TRBD1, with 5 bases matching. Sequencing input: blood. The CDR3 region: CSVVGHLTTDTQYF. The DNA sequence is given as TGCAGCGTCGTAGGACACCTGACGACAGATACGCAGTATTTT.